This T cell receptor beta chain was recovered during a study of blood T cell repertoires in COVID-19. Study-level background: Samples came from the United States, Italy and Spain, spanning acute and convalescent COVID-19. The cDNA or gDNA used as material had been derived from T cells, B-cell-depleted T cells, or PBMCs.

V lost 7 bases and J lost 1, with 16 bases in between. CDR3 length: 15 residues. Germline values: CDR1 MNHEY, CDR2 SVGAGI. This clone was counted a single time. Original processing methods: The authors estimated nucleated cell counts from reference gene primer amplification. The protocol was immunoSEQ multiplex PCR, while the TCRdb copy is restricted to in-frame clones and leaves out a portion. Clone size and V and J calls were adopted from that table, with D and trimming inferred from the DNA. This sample has about 43,000 clones, with 75% to 90% found just once. The TCR was taken from a woman aged 80 or over with active COVID-19. V gene TRBV6-5 combines with J gene TRBJ2-5; the D gene is possibly TRBD2 (6 bases). The sample was peripheral blood. The CDR3 loop is CASTTQWRGQETQYF. Here the CDR3 DNA reads TGTGCCAGCACCACTCAGTGGCGGGGCCAAGAGACCCAGTACTTC.